The 22 T cell receptor beta chains in this list originate from one sample, sequenced in a study of T cell repertoires in cytomegalovirus infection. One entry per CDR3 protein results from TCRdb running MiXCR on the reads. The sample carries about 190,000 distinct CDR3 sequences, about 30% recorded once. Sequencing was carried out using PBMCs. These receptors were obtained from a human donor in good health (CMV status not recorded). Some clones in this sample may be carry-over from other donors' samples.

The table lists this clonotype with a few counts. The chain couples TRBV19 to TRBJ2-2, with TRBD2 matching 13 bases. Germline V gene sequence: CDR1 LNHDA, CDR2 SQIVND (reference sequence). The length of the CDR3 is 18 residues. The J segment lost 3 bases and the V segment lost 4 bases, leaving 8 bases of the junction unmatched. The CDR3, as DNA: TGTGCCAGTAGTAGGGGACTAGCGGGGACAGGGGACACCGGGGAGCTGTTTTTT. Its translation is CASSRGLAGTGDTGELFF. The full variable domain, rest sourced from reference TRBV19 and TRBJ2-2, is DGGITQSPKYLFRKEGQNVTLSCEQNLNHDAMYWYRQDPGQGLRLIYYSQIVNDFQKGDIAEGYSVSREKKESFPLTVTSAQKNPTAFYLCASSRGLAGTGDTGELFFGEGSRLTVL.

This chain joins TRBV20-1 and TRBJ2-7; D is perhaps TRBD1 (9 bases). CDR1 is DFQATT, CDR2 SNEGSKA, per germline (reference sequence). CDR3 length: 12 amino acids. This CDR3 is CVAGTGSYEQYF. The CDR3 region has the DNA TGCGTAGCGGGGACAGGGTCCTACGAGCAGTACTTC.

V is TRBV7-2 and J is TRBJ2-5; D remains ambiguous. CDR1 and CDR2 (germline): SGHTA, FQGNSA. The V gene lost 7 bases and the J gene lost 1 base, with 7 bases spanning the gap. The CDR3 consists of 12 residues. CDR3 nucleotides: TGTGCCAGCAAGCGTTTCCAAGAGACCCAGTACTTC. Residues: CASKRFQETQYF.

This clonotype has just one count. This CDR3 reads CSASYLQGGYNEQFF. CDR3 nucleotides: TGCAGTGCTAGCTATCTCCAGGGGGGTTACAATGAGCAGTTCTTC. The J gene is TRBJ2-1, the V gene TRBV20-1; TRBD1 is a possible D gene (7 bases). The CDR3 length is 15 residues. Per the germline V gene, CDR1 is DFQATT and CDR2 is SNEGSKA (reference sequence). With 3 bases removed from V and 4 bases from J, the gap between germline ends came to 16 bases.

This clonotype was counted between two and nine times. The chain uses TRBV7-2 and TRBJ2-3; 8 bases fit TRBD2. The CDR3 sequence is 15 residues long. The V and J ends lost 4 bases and 1 base, in that order; junction bases with no gene match: 4. The germline gives CDR1 SGHTA, CDR2 FQGNSA. The CDR3 is CASSSAGAGTDTQYF. As DNA, the CDR3 is TGTGCCAGCAGCTCAGCGGGGGCCGGCACAGATACGCAGTATTTT.

This clonotype came up a few times. V usage is TRBV9 and J usage is TRBJ1-2; 8 bases fit TRBD1. CDR3 size: 15 residues. From germline, CDR1 is SGDLS and CDR2 YYNGEE. V was clipped by 4 bases and J by 3 bases; unmatched bases: 8. The CDR3 bases are TGTGCCAGCAGCCCTAAACAGGGGGGAGACTATGGCTACACCTTC. This encodes CASSPKQGGDYGYTF.

The chain employs TRBV12-3 or TRBV12-4 and TRBJ1-1; 7 nucleotides match TRBD1. The CDR3 spans 16 residues. V lost 6 bases to trimming and J lost 6 bases; unmatched junction nucleotides: 16. The CDR3 DNA sequence: TGTGCCAGCAGCCTCGACAGGGTAGCGAGGATGGCTGAAGCTTTCTTT. It yields the protein CASSLDRVARMAEAFF.

The chain carries TRBV2 and TRBJ1-1, with TRBD1 as a possible D gene (5 bases). The CDR3 sequence is 13 residues long. The V and J ends lost 3 bases and 6 bases respectively, with 11 bases between them. The germline gives CDR1 SNHLY, CDR2 FYNNEI. CDR3: CASSESGTAEAFF. The CDR3 DNA sequence: TGTGCCAGCAGTGAGTCAGGGACCGCTGAAGCTTTCTTT.

This clonotype was observed a handful of times. The genes are TRBV7-2 and TRBJ1-5; D is unclear. Germline assignment: CDR1 SGHTA and CDR2 FQGNSA. V lost 5 bases and J lost 3, with 11 bases in between. This CDR3 region has 14 residues. In DNA form, the CDR3 reads TGTGCCAGCAGCCCCACTAGGAACAATCAGCCCCAGCATTTT. Translated: CASSPTRNNQPQHF.

V is TRBV20-1 and J is TRBJ1-4, with a possible D match to TRBD1 (5 bases). The V end was cut by 4 bases, the J end by 7 bases, with 10 bases between. The germline gives CDR1 DFQATT, CDR2 SNEGSKA (reference sequence). This CDR3 is built from 12 residues. In nucleotides, the CDR3 is TGCAGTGCTACGGGGGTTGGTGAAAAACTGTTTTTT. This sequence encodes CSATGVGEKLFF.

This sequence joins TRBV10-3 and TRBJ1-4, with D possibly being TRBD1 (6 bases). There are 14 residues in the CDR3. The V end was cut by 4 bases, the J end by 5 bases, with 11 bases between. Germline CDR1 is ENHRY and CDR2 is SYGVKD. The CDR3 DNA is TGTGCCATCAGTGGGGGGCAAGCGAATGAAAAACTGTTTTTT. Amino acid sequence: CAISGGQANEKLFF.

This clonotype occurred a few times. The chain links TRBV7-9 to TRBJ1-3; D is unresolved. Germline V CDR1 and CDR2: SEHNR, FQNEAQ (reference sequence). This CDR3 is built from 16 residues. Trimming took off 1 base at V and 0 bases at J, with 10 bases between the two ends. The CDR3 loop is CASSLEGKSSGNTIYF. CDR3 sequence (DNA): TGTGCCAGCAGCTTAGAGGGAAAAAGCTCTGGAAACACCATATATTTT.

The chain couples TRBV7-2 to TRBJ2-3; D unclear. The CDR3 sequence is 13 residues long. CDR1 and CDR2 (germline): SGHTA, FQGNSA. V dropped 1 base and J dropped 4 bases, with 6 bases sitting between them. For the CDR3, the DNA is TGTGCCAGCAGCTTAGAGTTTTCAGATACGCAGTATTTT. It yields the protein CASSLEFSDTQYF.

V is TRBV20-1 and J is TRBJ1-1, with D uncertain. The length of the CDR3 is 15 residues. The V and J ends lost 0 bases and 2 bases respectively, with 13 bases between them. Germline V gene lookup returns CDR1 DFQATT and CDR2 SNEGSKA (reference sequence). The CDR3 reads CSARDLRGRNTEAFF. CDR3 in DNA: TGCAGTGCTAGAGATCTACGGGGAAGAAACACTGAAGCTTTCTTT.

Concerning this clonotype: Since a much larger clone is just one base distant, this may be a read error. V is TRBV7-2 and J is TRBJ2-1, with TRBD1 matching over 11 bases. The length of the CDR3 is 14 residues. CDR1 SGHTA and CDR2 FQGNSA come from the germline V gene. Unmatched junction bases numbered 3, after V lost 3 bases and J lost 8 bases. The CDR3 DNA sequence: TGTGCCAGCAGCTTGGACAGGGGGCATGATGAGCAGTTCTTC. Translated: CASSLDRGHDEQFF.

The chain employs TRBV25-1 and TRBJ1-1; perhaps TRBD1 as D (6 bases). The V end was cut by 4 bases, the J end by 5 bases, with 14 bases between. The CDR3 is 14 amino acids. Germline CDR1 MGHDK, CDR2 SYGVNS. The CDR3 region has the DNA TGTGCCAGCAGTGGGTCAGGGGTGAGTACTGAAGCTTTCTTT. This gives the protein CASSGSGVSTEAFF.

This chain uses TRBV29-1 with TRBJ1-4; the D gene is possibly TRBD1 (5 bases). Per the germline V gene, CDR1 is SQVTM and CDR2 is ANQGSEA. V was trimmed by 7 bases and J by 8 bases, leaving 26 bases between them. This CDR3 spans 16 amino acids. Written as DNA, the CDR3 is TGCAGCGCAACCCCGTTACGAGAGGTTTCAGGGGAAAAACTGTTTTTT. It codes for CSATPLREVSGEKLFF. Together with reference TRBV29-1 and TRBJ1-4, the CDR3 gives the full variable domain: SAVISQKPSRDICQRGTSLTIQCQVDSQVTMMFWYRQQPGQSLTLIATANQGSEATYESGFVIDKFPISRPNLTFSTLTVSNMSPEDSSIYLCSATPLREVSGEKLFFGSGTQLSVL.

The rearrangement links TRBV6-2 or TRBV6-3 to TRBJ1-6; tentative D call: TRBD1 (5 bases). The CDR3 covers 14 residues. Germline CDR1 MNHEY, CDR2 SVGEGT. V lost 7 bases to trimming and J lost 9 bases, with 16 bases between them. The CDR3 sequence is CASNSRQYLSPLHF. In nucleotides, the CDR3 is TGTGCCAGCAACTCGAGACAGTATCTTTCACCCCTCCACTTT.

This CDR3 is CASTGGAYNEQFF. The DNA for the CDR3 is TGTGCCAGTACAGGGGGCGCCTACAATGAGCAGTTCTTC. The chain recombines TRBV2 with TRBJ2-1; 9 bases match TRBD1. Germline CDR1 SNHLY, CDR2 FYNNEI. J gave up 2 bases and V 9 bases, and 2 bases lay outside the gene matches. The CDR3 sequence is 13 residues long.

The genes are TRBV6-2 or TRBV6-3 and TRBJ1-5; 9 bases align to TRBD1. Germline CDR1 MNHEY, CDR2 SVGEGT. V lost 8 bases and J lost 2; bases outside the gene matches: 4. The CDR3 runs to 14 residues. CDR3 DNA: TGTGCCAGCGCACGGACAGGGGGCAATCAGCCCCAGCATTTT. This translates into CASARTGGNQPQHF.

This chain joins TRBV5-1 and TRBJ2-1; D uncertain. Looked up from germline, CDR1 is SGHRS and CDR2 is YFSETQ. Trimming took off 2 bases at V and 8 bases at J, with 11 bases between the two ends. This CDR3 contains 13 residues. The CDR3 loop is CASSLRTEDEQFF. CDR3 DNA sequence: TGCGCCAGCAGCTTACGGACCGAGGATGAGCAGTTCTTC.

In this sample, this clonotype turned up many times. The chain combines TRBV25-1 with TRBJ1-2; a weak D match, TRBD1 (6 bases). CDR1 is MGHDK, CDR2 SYGVNS, per germline. The germline V and J ends were trimmed by 4 bases and 2 bases, with 11 bases remaining between them. This CDR3 is built from 14 residues. CDR3 in amino acids: CASSVQGPNYGYTF. CDR3 nucleotides: TGTGCCAGCAGTGTACAGGGACCCAACTATGGCTACACCTTC.